A selection of T cell receptor beta chains follows, all from one sample in a study of human T cells and chemical hapten exposure. TCRdb reprocessed the RACE reads via MiXCR and lists one record per CDR3 protein. This table holds under 150,000 distinct CDR3 sequences, 9% to 14% found once. This specimen was whole blood, taken in connection with sensitization to the hapten diphenylcyclopropenone (DPC). These receptors were taken from a woman aged 45-65 years with alopecia areata. Some clones in this sample may be carry-over from other donors' samples. CDR3s include the opening cysteine and the closing phenylalanine or tryptophan. Fields, in order: clone size, J gene, V gene, D gene, CDR3 DNA, CDR3 protein. A D gene is named only where the DNA matches it firmly. Clone size is given for some rows only: seen once, a few or many times, or a class if the clone is expanded.

size: many
J: TRBJ2-2
V: TRBV6-5
D: .
DNA: TGTGCCAGCAGGGCACACGGCACCGGGGAGCTGTTTTTT
CDR3: CASRAHGTGELFF

size: few
J: TRBJ1-2
V: TRBV27
D: .
DNA: TGTGCCAGCAGTTTGGGCGGCATCCAAACGGACTATGGCTACACCTTC
CDR3: CASSLGGIQTDYGYTF

size: few
J: TRBJ2-3
V: TRBV12-3/TRBV12-4
D: TRBD2
DNA: TGTGCCAGCAGCGCGACTAGCGGCCTCACAGATACGCAGTATTTT
CDR3: CASSATSGLTDTQYF

size: many
J: TRBJ1-2
V: TRBV11-2
D: .
DNA: TGTGCCAGCAGCTCCCACCGGCGGCAGCTCTATGGCTACACCTTC
CDR3: CASSSHRRQLYGYTF

size: few
J: TRBJ1-1
V: TRBV7-9
D: .
DNA: TGTGCCAGCAGCTTAGTTCGGGGGGAGGAAGCTTTCTTT
CDR3: CASSLVRGEEAFF

size: many
J: TRBJ2-3
V: TRBV7-7
D: TRBD2
DNA: TGTGCTAGCAGCTCTCTAGCGGACCCCACAGATACGCAGTATTTT
CDR3: CASSSLADPTDTQYF

size: few
J: TRBJ1-1
V: TRBV7-2
D: .
DNA: TGTGCCAGCAGCCGGGGGATTCGGGGGACTGAAGCTTTCTTT
CDR3: CASSRGIRGTEAFF

size: .
J: TRBJ2-1
V: TRBV2
D: .
DNA: TGTGCCAGCAGTTTTAGCAAGAATGAGCAGTTCTTC
CDR3: CASSFSKNEQFF

size: few
J: TRBJ2-7
V: TRBV11-2
D: TRBD1
DNA: TGTGCCAGCAGCCGAGACAGGGGGAGGGAGCAGTACTTC
CDR3: CASSRDRGREQYF

size: .
J: TRBJ1-5
V: TRBV20-1
D: .
DNA: TGCAGTTTCGCCGGGACAAGACGCCATGCCAATCAGCCCCAGCATTTT
CDR3: CSFAGTRRHANQPQHF

size: few
J: TRBJ1-1
V: TRBV11-2
D: .
DNA: TGTGCCAGCAGCCCTGATGTAATGTCCTACACTGAAGCTTTCTTT
CDR3: CASSPDVMSYTEAFF

size: many
J: TRBJ1-6
V: TRBV20-1
D: .
DNA: TGCAGTGCTTTCGACAGCCGCGGCAATTCACCCCTCCACTTT
CDR3: CSAFDSRGNSPLHF

size: many
J: TRBJ2-7
V: TRBV2
D: .
DNA: TGTGCCAGCAGCGCCCTCCGGGTAGAATCTGGCGAGCAGTACTTC
CDR3: CASSALRVESGEQYF

size: few
J: TRBJ2-3
V: TRBV11-2
D: TRBD1
DNA: TGTGCCAGCAGCAGCGACAGGGTCGCGACAGATACGCAGTATTTT
CDR3: CASSSDRVATDTQYF

size: .
J: TRBJ2-7
V: TRBV20-1
D: .
DNA: TGCAGTGCTACCGGGTTTCGTTTAGGGCTATCCTACGAGCAGTACTTC
CDR3: CSATGFRLGLSYEQYF

size: .
J: TRBJ1-2
V: TRBV6-5
D: TRBD1
DNA: TGTGCCAGCAGTTACAGGGGGCGCAGCTATGGCTACACCTTC
CDR3: CASSYRGRSYGYTF

size: .
J: TRBJ1-1
V: TRBV3-1
D: TRBD1
DNA: TGTGCCAGCAGCCAAGGTGTGACAGGGCAGAACACTGAAGCTTTCTTT
CDR3: CASSQGVTGQNTEAFF

size: many
J: TRBJ2-5
V: TRBV29-1
D: TRBD2
DNA: TGCAGCGTTGGCCCCCCGGGGGGTCGGCAAGAGACCCAGTACTTC
CDR3: CSVGPPGGRQETQYF

size: few
J: TRBJ2-3
V: TRBV7-2
D: TRBD2
DNA: TGTGCCAGCAGCTACAGCGGGGGGCCAAATGGGATAGATACGCAGTATTTT
CDR3: CASSYSGGPNGIDTQYF

size: many
J: TRBJ2-5
V: TRBV7-9
D: .
DNA: TGTGCCAGCAGCTTCGCCATGGGGGGAGAGACCCAGTACTTC
CDR3: CASSFAMGGETQYF

size: many
J: TRBJ1-6
V: TRBV12-3/TRBV12-4
D: TRBD1
DNA: TGTGCCAGCAGTTCCATATACAGGGGCACGCTCGGGCCCTATAATTCACCCCTCCACTTT
CDR3: CASSSIYRGTLGPYNSPLHF

size: many
J: TRBJ2-7
V: TRBV11-2
D: .
DNA: TGTGCCAGCAGATATGGGGTTAGGGAAAACGAGCAGTACTTC
CDR3: CASRYGVRENEQYF

size: few
J: TRBJ1-6
V: TRBV7-2
D: .
DNA: TGTGCCAGCAGCTTAATCCCGGGCGGTTGGAGCAGTAATTCACCCCTCCACTTT
CDR3: CASSLIPGGWSSNSPLHF

size: .
J: TRBJ2-2
V: TRBV4-2
D: .
DNA: TGTGCCAGCAGCCTCGGGGTCACCGGGGAGCTGTTTTTT
CDR3: CASSLGVTGELFF

size: many
J: TRBJ1-2
V: TRBV6-2/TRBV6-3
D: .
DNA: TGTGCCAGCAGAGAACAAACAGGGAGCTATGGCTACACCTTC
CDR3: CASREQTGSYGYTF

size: .
J: TRBJ1-1
V: TRBV7-2
D: .
DNA: TGTGCCAGCAGCCTGACTTGGAAGAACACTGAAGCTTTCTTT
CDR3: CASSLTWKNTEAFF

size: .
J: TRBJ1-2
V: TRBV7-9
D: .
DNA: TGTGCCAGCAGCTTAATAGCGAGCAGAAATGGCTACACCTTC
CDR3: CASSLIASRNGYTF

size: few
J: TRBJ1-4
V: TRBV4-1
D: .
DNA: TGCGCCAGCAGCCAAGATATTTATCAGAGGAGACAAAAACTGTTTTTT
CDR3: CASSQDIYQRRQKLFF

size: many
J: TRBJ2-7
V: TRBV19
D: TRBD2
DNA: TGTGCCAGTAGTATGGGCCAGCGGGGGACGGACGAGCAGTACTTC
CDR3: CASSMGQRGTDEQYF

size: .
J: TRBJ2-2
V: TRBV29-1
D: .
DNA: TGCAGCGTTGATGGGACGGGAAACACCGGGGAGCTGTTTTTT
CDR3: CSVDGTGNTGELFF

size: many
J: TRBJ2-7
V: TRBV6-2/TRBV6-3
D: .
DNA: TGTGCCAGCAGTTACCCAGGACCAGAACAGTACTTC
CDR3: CASSYPGPEQYF

size: many
J: TRBJ2-5
V: TRBV7-9
D: .
DNA: TGTGCCAGCAGTCCCTCAGAAGAGACCCAGTACTTC
CDR3: CASSPSEETQYF

size: many
J: TRBJ2-5
V: TRBV6-1
D: .
DNA: TGTGCCAGCAGTCCCCGTAGCAGGGAGTGGGAGACCCAGTACTTC
CDR3: CASSPRSREWETQYF

size: few
J: TRBJ2-3
V: TRBV7-9
D: .
DNA: TGTGCCAGCAGCGCCTCAAAACGGCCCACAGATACGCAGTATTTT
CDR3: CASSASKRPTDTQYF

size: .
J: TRBJ1-1
V: TRBV12-3/TRBV12-4
D: .
DNA: TGTGCCAGCAGACACGGACAGTTGAACACTGAAGCTTTCTTT
CDR3: CASRHGQLNTEAFF

size: many
J: TRBJ1-6
V: TRBV20-1
D: TRBD1
DNA: TGCAGTGCTCCTGGGACAGGGGAAAATTCACCCCTCCACTTT
CDR3: CSAPGTGENSPLHF

size: many
J: TRBJ1-1
V: TRBV7-9
D: .
DNA: TGTGCCAGCAGCTTAGCGGAGGAAGCTTTCTTT
CDR3: CASSLAEEAFF

size: .
J: TRBJ2-3
V: TRBV7-2
D: .
DNA: TGTGCCAGCAGCTTAGGGTTTGCGGGGGCGAGCACAGATACGCAGTATTTT
CDR3: CASSLGFAGASTDTQYF

size: few
J: TRBJ2-1
V: TRBV3-1
D: TRBD2
DNA: TGTGCCAGCAGCTCAACTAGCGGCTCCTACAATGAGCAGTTCTTC
CDR3: CASSSTSGSYNEQFF

size: .
J: TRBJ1-5
V: TRBV5-6
D: .
DNA: TGTGCCAGCAGCTTGGGACAGACGGCAGATCAGCCCCAGCATTTT
CDR3: CASSLGQTADQPQHF

size: few
J: TRBJ1-2
V: TRBV7-9
D: .
DNA: TGTGCCAGCAGCCAGGAACAGAGTTATGGCTACACCTTC
CDR3: CASSQEQSYGYTF

size: few
J: TRBJ1-4
V: TRBV9
D: .
DNA: TGTGCCAGCAGCCTCCAGCAGGGAGGGAATGAAAAACTGTTTTTT
CDR3: CASSLQQGGNEKLFF